The clone carrying this T cell receptor beta chain was observed a single time. As yet, its antigen is unknown. This table comes from immunoSEQ multiplex PCR, and its TCRdb copy is limited to in-frame clones, with some not included. The sample carries some 140,000 clones, over 90% recorded once. The sample is drawn from a study of T cell responses to AZD1222 COVID-19 vaccine. Study-level results: Once two AZD1222 doses were given, Spike-specific TCR breadth and depth went up. Reportedly, nearly half the spike-specific TCRs target unmutated variant regions. Without day 14 samples, only post-peak T cell repertoires were studied. Clonal diversity may have been underestimated in mostly white British donors.

Trimming took off 1 base at V and 7 bases at J, with 13 bases between the two ends. In germline, CDR1 is SGHTA, CDR2 FQGTGA. This CDR3 comprises 14 residues. The sequencing used peripheral blood, collected on day 0 of AZD1222 vaccination. The source is an adult in good health. The rearrangement uses TRBV7-3 and TRBJ1-2, with no clear D. The CDR3 DNA reads TGTGCCAGCAGCTTAAATCCGGAGGGAACTGGCTACACCTTC. Encoded protein: CASSLNPEGTGYTF.